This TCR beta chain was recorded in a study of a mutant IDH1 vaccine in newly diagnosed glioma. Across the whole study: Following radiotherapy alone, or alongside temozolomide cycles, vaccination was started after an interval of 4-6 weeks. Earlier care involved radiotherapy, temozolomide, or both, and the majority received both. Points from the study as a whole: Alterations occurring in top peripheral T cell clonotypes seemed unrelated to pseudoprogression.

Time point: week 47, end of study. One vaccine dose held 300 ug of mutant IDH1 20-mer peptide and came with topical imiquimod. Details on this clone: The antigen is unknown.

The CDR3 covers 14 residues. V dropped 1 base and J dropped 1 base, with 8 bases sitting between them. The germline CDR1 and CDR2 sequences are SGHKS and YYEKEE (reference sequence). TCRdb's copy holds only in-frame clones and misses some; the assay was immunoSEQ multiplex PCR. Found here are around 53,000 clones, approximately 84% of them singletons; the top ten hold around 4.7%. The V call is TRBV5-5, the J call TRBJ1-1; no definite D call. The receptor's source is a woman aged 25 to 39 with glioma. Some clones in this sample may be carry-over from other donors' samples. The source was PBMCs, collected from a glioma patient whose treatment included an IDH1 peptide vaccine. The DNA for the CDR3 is TGTGCCAGCAGCTTGCGGCTGACGAACACTGAAGCTTTCTTT. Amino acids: CASSLRLTNTEAFF.